Listed below are T cell receptor beta chains from one sample, sequenced in a study of blood T cell repertoires in COVID-19. Generated by immunoSEQ multiplex PCR, the TCRdb table keeps only in-frame clones and is missing some. The sample lists a few hundred thousand clones, about 85% occurring once. The material sequenced was peripheral blood. Receptor source: a man between 60 and 75 years old who had recovered from COVID-19. The CDR3 runs from the conserved cysteine through the conserved F or W. A D gene is named only where the DNA matches it firmly. Not every row has a clone size; where given, it reads once, few, many or a size class.

v_call	clone_size	j_call	d_call	cdr3_nt	cdr3_aa
TRBV5-1	.	TRBJ2-2	.	TGCGCCAGCAGCCCAGCCTGGGGGCCTCTTCCCGGGGAGCTGTTTTTT	CASSPAWGPLPGELFF
TRBV6-5	.	TRBJ2-5	.	TGTGCCAGCAGTTACACCCCCGGGTGGACCCAGTACTTC	CASSYTPGWTQYF
TRBV25-1	.	TRBJ1-1	TRBD1	TGTGCCAGCCTGAGGACAGGAGAGGGAAACACTGAAGCTTTCTTT	CASLRTGEGNTEAFF
TRBV3-1/TRBV3-2	once	TRBJ1-2	TRBD1	TGTGCCAGCAGCCAAAGACAGGGGGTAATCTATGGCTACACCTTC	CASSQRQGVIYGYTF
TRBV7-9	once	TRBJ1-2	.	TGTGCCAGCAGCTTTATCGTCGGGGCAGGGGAAGTGCTTGGCTACACCTTC	CASSFIVGAGEVLGYTF
TRBV7-9	few	TRBJ2-2	.	TGTGCCAGCAGCCCAGGGGTGCGCACCGGGGAGCTGTTTTTT	CASSPGVRTGELFF
TRBV7-9	.	TRBJ2-1	TRBD2	TGTGCCAGCAGCCCACTGACTAGCGGCTACAATGAGCAGTTCTTC	CASSPLTSGYNEQFF
TRBV19	.	TRBJ1-4	TRBD1	TGTGCCAGTAGTTCTACAGGGGGAACTAATGAAAAACTGTTTTTT	CASSSTGGTNEKLFF
TRBV27	.	TRBJ1-2	.	TGTGCCAGCAGGTTTTCCGGGAGCTACACCTTC	CASRFSGSYTF
TRBV25-1	.	TRBJ1-5	.	TGTGCCAGCAGCCCTCTGGGGCGTCAGCCCCAGCATTTT	CASSPLGRQPQHF
TRBV3-1/TRBV3-2	.	TRBJ2-3	TRBD2	TGTGCCAGCAGCCGCAGTGCTTCTAGCGGGGGGCCGGTAGATACGCAGTATTTT	CASSRSASSGGPVDTQYF
TRBV5-1	.	TRBJ1-3	.	TGCGCCAGCAGTCGCGCGACCGGGTATGGAAACACCATATATTTT	CASSRATGYGNTIYF
TRBV21-1	.	TRBJ2-3	.	TGTGCCAGCAGCAAAGATCGAGCGGGGGGAGGGAATACGCAGTATTTT	CASSKDRAGGGNTQYF
TRBV9	.	TRBJ2-1	.	TGTGCCAGCAGCGTAGCTAACCCGAGCTCCTACAATGAGCAGTTCTTC	CASSVANPSSYNEQFF
TRBV11-2	.	TRBJ1-6	.	TGTGCCAGCAGGCCTCCCACCGGAGGATATAATTCACCCCTCCACTTT	CASRPPTGGYNSPLHF
TRBV3-1/TRBV3-2	.	TRBJ1-2	.	TGTGCCAGCAGCCAGCGAGGGGCAGGGGCCTATGGCTACACCTTC	CASSQRGAGAYGYTF
TRBV7-3	once	TRBJ2-1	.	TGTGCCAGCAGCCCTCAGGGTCATGAGCAGTTCTTC	CASSPQGHEQFF
TRBV5-1	.	TRBJ2-3	TRBD1	TGCGCCAGCAGCCAGCAACCGGGACAGGGTACCGATACGCAGTATTTT	CASSQQPGQGTDTQYF
TRBV7-6	once	TRBJ1-3	TRBD1	TGTGCCAGCAGCTTCGGACAGGGGGCGGCTGGAAACACCATATATTTT	CASSFGQGAAGNTIYF
TRBV3-1/TRBV3-2	.	TRBJ1-5	.	TGTGCCAGCAGCCCTTCAGGGGATAATCAGCCCCAGCATTTT	CASSPSGDNQPQHF
TRBV6-5	.	TRBJ1-2	.	TGTGCCAGCAGTTACCCGGGCCTTTCGCGAGGGTACGGCTACACCTTC	CASSYPGLSRGYGYTF
TRBV20-1	.	TRBJ2-1	.	TGCAGTGCTAGTCGGTGGGGGGGCCGTTCGAATGAGCAGTTCTTC	CSASRWGGRSNEQFF
TRBV18	.	TRBJ2-4	.	TGTGCCAGCTCACTTGACAGGTCCGGTCTGTACTTC	CASSLDRSGLYF
TRBV19	.	TRBJ1-1	.	TGTGCCGCTCAGCGGGGAGGGGGTGGTGAAGCTTTCTTT	CAAQRGGGGEAFF
TRBV9	.	TRBJ1-2	.	TGTGCCAGCAGGGGAGGGGACCAGAAGAACTATGGCTACACCTTC	CASRGGDQKNYGYTF
TRBV12-3/TRBV12-4	.	TRBJ1-6	TRBD1	TGTGCCAGCAGGGGACAGGGAGGTTCACCCCTCCACTTT	CASRGQGGSPLHF
TRBV3-1/TRBV3-2	.	TRBJ2-5	TRBD2	TGTGCCAGCAGCCAGGGACTAGCGGGGGGCCAAGAGACCCAGTACTTC	CASSQGLAGGQETQYF
TRBV2	.	TRBJ2-3	TRBD1	TGTGCCAGCAGATTCCCGGGACAGAGCACAGATACGCAGTATTTT	CASRFPGQSTDTQYF
TRBV6-5	.	TRBJ1-3	TRBD1	TGTGCCAGCTTTCGGGACAGTTCGACTGGAAACACCATATATTTT	CASFRDSSTGNTIYF
TRBV12-3/TRBV12-4	.	TRBJ1-2	TRBD1	TGTGCCAGCAGCTGGGACAGCCCCTATGGCTACACCTTC	CASSWDSPYGYTF
TRBV18	few	TRBJ1-1	.	TGTGCCAGCTCCCCCAGTCGGGGGATTGGGGCTTTCTTT	CASSPSRGIGAFF
TRBV7-3	.	TRBJ2-1	TRBD1	TGTGCCAGCAGAGGACGGACAGGGGGAAGGTCGAATGAGCAGTTCTTC	CASRGRTGGRSNEQFF
TRBV7-8	.	TRBJ2-1	TRBD2	TGTGCCAGCAGCCGGGGACTAGCGGATTACAATGAGCAGTTCTTC	CASSRGLADYNEQFF
TRBV19	.	TRBJ2-2	.	TGTGCCAGTAGTATAGTCCAGGGTTCCGGGGAGCTGTTTTTT	CASSIVQGSGELFF
TRBV19	.	TRBJ2-3	TRBD2	TGTGCCAGTAGTGGGGGGGTTTACACAGATACGCAGTATTTT	CASSGGVYTDTQYF
TRBV29-1	.	TRBJ1-2	.	TGCAGCGTTGAAGATCTGTCGTCGTATGGCTACACCTTC	CSVEDLSSYGYTF
TRBV4-1	.	TRBJ2-7	TRBD1	TGCGCCAGCAGCCCGGGACAGGGCCTTGACTACGAGCAGTACTTC	CASSPGQGLDYEQYF
TRBV7-2	.	TRBJ1-1	TRBD1	TGTGCCAGCAGCACGGTTTACAGGGGTTATATGAACACTGAAGCTTTCTTT	CASSTVYRGYMNTEAFF
TRBV9	.	TRBJ2-7	TRBD2	TGTGCCAGCAGCCCCCGGACTAGCGGGGACTACGAGCAGTACTTC	CASSPRTSGDYEQYF
TRBV2	few	TRBJ2-1	TRBD1	TGTGCCAGCAGTGGCCGACAGGGGCCTTACAATGAGCAGTTCTTC	CASSGRQGPYNEQFF
TRBV4-1	once	TRBJ1-4	TRBD1	TGCGCCAGCAGCCAAGTGAACCCAGGGGGTGAAATGTTTTTT	CASSQVNPGGEMFF
TRBV6-6	.	TRBJ1-4	.	TGTGCCAGCACGACAGGTATCGGGACTAATGAAAAACTGTTTTTT	CASTTGIGTNEKLFF
TRBV3-1/TRBV3-2	.	TRBJ1-1	TRBD1	TGTGCCAGCAGCCGAACGGGACAGAGCACTGAAGCTTTCTTT	CASSRTGQSTEAFF